The 2 T cell receptor beta chains reported below all come from one sample, sequenced in a study of blood T cell repertoires in COVID-19. The protocol was immunoSEQ multiplex PCR, while the TCRdb copy is restricted to in-frame clones and leaves out a portion. Of approximately 220,000 clones listed, over 80% are singletons. Source material: PBMCs or T cells enriched from blood (not recorded which). The origin of the receptors is a woman aged 25-40 years with acute COVID-19.

This clone was seen only once. The chain links TRBV7-2 to TRBJ1-5; possible D gene TRBD1, 6 bases. From germline, CDR1 is SGHTA and CDR2 FQGNSA. V dropped 0 bases and J dropped 11 bases, with 11 bases sitting between them. The CDR3 runs to 13 residues. This chain's CDR3 is CASSLAGAQSQHF. The CDR3 DNA follows: TGTGCCAGCAGCTTAGCGGGGGCCCAGTCCCAGCATTTT.

The gene calls are TRBV5-1 and TRBJ2-1, with a possible D match to TRBD2 (6 bases). The CDR3 covers 16 residues. Per the germline V gene, CDR1 is SGHRS and CDR2 is YFSETQ. The V gene lost 1 base and the J gene lost 7 bases, with 18 bases spanning the gap. CDR3: CASSLPGAASGNEQFF. The DNA for the CDR3 is TGCGCCAGCAGCTTGCCGGGAGCGGCATCGGGTAATGAGCAGTTCTTC.